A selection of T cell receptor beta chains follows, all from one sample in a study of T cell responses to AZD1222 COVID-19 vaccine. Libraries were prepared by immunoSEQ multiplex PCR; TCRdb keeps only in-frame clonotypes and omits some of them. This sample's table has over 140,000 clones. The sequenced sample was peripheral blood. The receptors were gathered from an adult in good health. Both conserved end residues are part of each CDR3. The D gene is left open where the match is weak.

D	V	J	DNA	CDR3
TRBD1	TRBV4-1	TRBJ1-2	TGCGCCAGCAGCCAACGAGGGTATAAACAGGGGGCCCGCTATGGCTACACCTTC	CASSQRGYKQGARYGYTF
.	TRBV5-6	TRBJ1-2	TGTGCCAGCAGCACCACCAACTATGGCTACACCTTC	CASSTTNYGYTF
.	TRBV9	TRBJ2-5	TGTGCCAGCAGCGAGGGGCCGGAAGAGACCCAGTACTTC	CASSEGPEETQYF
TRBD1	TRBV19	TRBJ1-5	TGTGCCAGTAGTGACTTTGGGACAGGGATTAATCAGCCCCAGCATTTT	CASSDFGTGINQPQHF
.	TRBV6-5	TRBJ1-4	TGTGCCAGCAAACGCTTTCGGGGCACTAATGAAAAACTGTTTTTT	CASKRFRGTNEKLFF
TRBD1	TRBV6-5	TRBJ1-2	TGTGCCAGCGCCGGGACAGCTAACTATGGCTACACCTTC	CASAGTANYGYTF
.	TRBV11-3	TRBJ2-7	TGTGCCAGCAGCCTCACCCCAGGGGTCGAGCAGTACTTC	CASSLTPGVEQYF
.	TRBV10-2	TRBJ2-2	TGCGCCAGCAGTGAGGCTGCCGGGGAGCTGTTTTTT	CASSEAAGELFF
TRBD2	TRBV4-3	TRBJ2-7	TGCGCCAGCAGCCAGTTCGCGGGGGAGCGCTACGAGCAGTACTTC	CASSQFAGERYEQYF
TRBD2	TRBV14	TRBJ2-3	TGTGCCAGCAGCCAAGATTGGGGGTCTAGCGGGGGCCGTACGCAGTATTTT	CASSQDWGSSGGRTQYF
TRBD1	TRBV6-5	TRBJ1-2	TGTGCCAGCACCAAAACAGGGGGCGCGGGTGGCTACACCTTC	CASTKTGGAGGYTF
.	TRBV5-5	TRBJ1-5	TGTGCCAGCAGCACGTACGAGCGGGGGCTGAGCAATCAGCCCCAGCATTTT	CASSTYERGLSNQPQHF
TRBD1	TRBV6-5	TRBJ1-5	TGTGCCAGCAGCCAAGGACAGGGCGGTCAGCCCCAGCATTTT	CASSQGQGGQPQHF
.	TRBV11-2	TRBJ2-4	TGTGCCAGCAGCCCGCCACCTGGGACCAAAAACATTCAGTACTTC	CASSPPPGTKNIQYF
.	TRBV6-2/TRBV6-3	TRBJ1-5	TGTGCCAGCAGTTACACGCCCGGGACCGGTAATCAGCCCCAGCATTTT	CASSYTPGTGNQPQHF
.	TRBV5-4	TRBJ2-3	TGTGCCAGCAGCCCGGGACTGGGAACAGATACGCAGTATTTT	CASSPGLGTDTQYF
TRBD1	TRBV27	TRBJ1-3	TGTGCCACCCGGACAGGGGGAGGCTCTGGAAACACCATATATTTT	CATRTGGGSGNTIYF
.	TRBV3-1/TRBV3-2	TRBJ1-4	TGTGCCAGCAGCCAAGATTTGGAGGGATGGGGATTCCGGGAAAAACTGTTTTTT	CASSQDLEGWGFREKLFF
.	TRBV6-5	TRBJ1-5	TGTGCCAGCAGTTACGGTTCACCGATTGACAATCAGCCCCAGCATTTT	CASSYGSPIDNQPQHF
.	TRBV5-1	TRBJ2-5	TGCGCCAGCAGCCCGGAAGACCGACCGGGGACCCAGTACTTC	CASSPEDRPGTQYF
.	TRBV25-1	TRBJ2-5	TGTGCCAGCAGTGACAGTCCGGGTGAAGAGACCCAGTACTTC	CASSDSPGEETQYF
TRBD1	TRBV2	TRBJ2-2	TGTGCCAGCAGTGACCAGGGGGCGAACACCGGGGAGCTGTTTTTT	CASSDQGANTGELFF
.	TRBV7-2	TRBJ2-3	TGTGCCAGCAGCTCGACAGGAACTAGCACAGATACGCAGTATTTT	CASSSTGTSTDTQYF
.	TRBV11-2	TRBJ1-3	TGTGCCAGCAGCTTAGGATGGTCTGGAAACACCATATATTTT	CASSLGWSGNTIYF
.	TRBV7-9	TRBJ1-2	TGTGCCAGCAGCTTCAAGGCGGCTAACTATGGCTACACCTTC	CASSFKAANYGYTF
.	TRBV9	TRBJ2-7	TGTGCCAGCAGCGCGGGTCTAAACTCCTACGAGCAGTACTTC	CASSAGLNSYEQYF
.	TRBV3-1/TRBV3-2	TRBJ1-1	TGTGCCAGCAGCAACAGGGTGAACACTGAAGCTTTCTTT	CASSNRVNTEAFF
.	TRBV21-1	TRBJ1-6	TGTGCCAGCAGCAAAGGTAACCCGCAGGGGGCCTATAATTCACCCCTCCACTTT	CASSKGNPQGAYNSPLHF
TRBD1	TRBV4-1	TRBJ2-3	TGCGCCAGCAGCCAACTACGGACAGGGGGGGCTCTCACAGATACGCAGTATTTT	CASSQLRTGGALTDTQYF
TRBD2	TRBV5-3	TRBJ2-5	TGTGCCAGAAGCTCGAACCCGGCTTTTCCTAGCGGGGGCCAAGAGACCCAGTACTTC	CARSSNPAFPSGGQETQYF
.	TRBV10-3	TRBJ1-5	TGTGCCATCAGTGACAGGGGCGTTAATCAGCCCCAGCATTTT	CAISDRGVNQPQHF
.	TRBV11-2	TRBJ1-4	TGTGCCAGCAGCATACCCAGCGCAACTAATGAAAAACTGTTTTTT	CASSIPSATNEKLFF
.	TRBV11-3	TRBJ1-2	TGTGCCAGCAGCTTAGGGCGGCTACACCATGGCTACACCTTC	CASSLGRLHHGYTF
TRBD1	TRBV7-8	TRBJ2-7	TGTGCCAGCAGCTTAGCCCGGGACAGGGGAACCTACGAGCAGTACTTC	CASSLARDRGTYEQYF
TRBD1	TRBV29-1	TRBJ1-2	TGCAGCGTTGAGGGAGGACAGGGGTCGCGCTACACCTTC	CSVEGGQGSRYTF
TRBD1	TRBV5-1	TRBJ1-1	TGCGCCAGCAGCTTGGATCAGGGGGGTGCTTTCTTT	CASSLDQGGAFF
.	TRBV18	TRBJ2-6	TGTGCCAGCTCACCACCGAGAGACGGCCTCTCTGGGGCCAACGTCCTGACTTTC	CASSPPRDGLSGANVLTF
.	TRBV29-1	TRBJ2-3	TGCAGCGTTGGGGAGGACTTCTCTCCAGATACGCAGTATTTT	CSVGEDFSPDTQYF
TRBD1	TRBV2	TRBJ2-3	TGTGCCAGCAGGGCCCGCCGGACAGGGCTGGAAGATACGCAGTATTTT	CASRARRTGLEDTQYF
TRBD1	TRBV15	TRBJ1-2	TGTGCCACCAGCAGAACCGGGACAGGCCTAGGAAGCTATGGCTACACCTTC	CATSRTGTGLGSYGYTF
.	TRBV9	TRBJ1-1	TGTGCCAGCAGCGAGACAGCGAACACTGAAGCTTTCTTT	CASSETANTEAFF
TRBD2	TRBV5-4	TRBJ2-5	TGTGCCAGCAGCCCCCGTGATGGGGGGGGAGGAGAGACCCAGTACTTC	CASSPRDGGGGETQYF
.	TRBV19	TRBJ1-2	TGTGCCAGTAGTAGACAGACTACTAACTATGGCTACACCTTC	CASSRQTTNYGYTF
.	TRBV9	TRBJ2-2	TGTGCCAGCAGCGTTTGGGAGGGGGCGTCCGGGGAGCTGTTTTTT	CASSVWEGASGELFF
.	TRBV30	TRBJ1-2	TGTGCCTGGAGTGTACTGGGGGGTCGGATAAGATACACCTTC	CAWSVLGGRIRYTF
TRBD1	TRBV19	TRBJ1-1	TGTGCCAGTAGTTCCCAATCCCACAGGGGGCTGGTGAACACTGAAGCTTTCTTT	CASSSQSHRGLVNTEAFF
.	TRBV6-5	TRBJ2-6	TGTGCCAGCAGTCCCGCCTCGGGAGGGGCCAACGTCCTGACTTTC	CASSPASGGANVLTF
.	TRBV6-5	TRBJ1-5	TGTGCCAGCAGTCCACAGGTCTATCAGCCCCAGCATTTT	CASSPQVYQPQHF
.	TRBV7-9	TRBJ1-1	TGTGCCAGCAGCTTCATGGGCTCGAACACTGAAGCTTTCTTT	CASSFMGSNTEAFF
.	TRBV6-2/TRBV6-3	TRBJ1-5	TGTGCCAGCAGTTCCCCTTCGGTAAGGCAGCCCCAGCATTTT	CASSSPSVRQPQHF
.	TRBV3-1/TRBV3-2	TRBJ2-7	TGTGCCAGCAGCCAAGTATGGAATGGGGGAGGACGCTACGAGCAGTACTTC	CASSQVWNGGGRYEQYF
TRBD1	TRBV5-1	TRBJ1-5	TGCGCCAGCAGCCTACAGGGGGAGGGAAATCAGCCCCAGCATTTT	CASSLQGEGNQPQHF